Following are 18 T cell receptor beta chains from one sample sequenced in a study of T cell responses to AZD1222 COVID-19 vaccine. Sequencing was performed with immunoSEQ multiplex PCR; in TCRdb, only in-frame clones are kept and a portion is missing. The table shows about 180,000 clones, with about nine tenths occurring only once. Specimen: peripheral blood, collected 28 days after the second AZD1222 dose. These receptors came from an adult who received the AZD1222 COVID-19 vaccine.

The rearrangement uses TRBV28 and TRBJ1-6; TRBD1 is a possible D gene (5 bases). The V end was cut by 6 bases, the J end by 11 bases, with 20 bases between. This CDR3 is built from 15 residues. Germline CDR1 and CDR2: MDHEN and SYDVKM. The CDR3 DNA is TGTGCCAGCAGGTTTGGGGCAGCCGTTGGGACACCCCTCCACTTT. It is translated as CASRFGAAVGTPLHF.

The CDR3 loop reads CASSLSGHWAFF. DNA of the CDR3: TGTGCCAGCAGCTTGTCAGGGCACTGGGCTTTCTTT. This rearrangement joins TRBV5-5 to TRBJ1-1; perhaps TRBD1 as D (5 bases). The germline V and J ends were trimmed by 1 base and 11 bases, with 12 bases remaining between them. CDR3 length: 12 residues. Germline values: CDR1 SGHKS, CDR2 YYEKEE (reference sequence).

This clone showed up just once. The J gene is TRBJ1-4, the V gene TRBV4-1; no clear D. The length of the CDR3 is 16 residues. Trimming pared 0 bases from V and 7 bases from J, leaving 15 bases between. Germline CDR1 reads MGHRA; CDR2 reads YSYEKL. Here the CDR3 DNA reads TGCGCCAGCAGCCAAGAACGTAGACTAATCTCTGAAAAACTGTTTTTT. It encodes CASSQERRLISEKLFF.

The gene calls are TRBV29-1 and TRBJ2-3; 14 bases line up with TRBD2. CDR3 size: 16 residues. The J segment lost 1 base and the V segment lost 6 bases, leaving 6 bases of the junction unmatched. The germline V gene encodes CDR1 SQVTM and CDR2 ANQGSEA. This CDR3 is CSVARLAGGRTDTQYF. In DNA, the CDR3 is TGCAGCGTCGCCCGACTAGCGGGAGGGCGCACAGATACGCAGTATTTT.

The chain employs TRBV10-3 and TRBJ2-3; D perhaps matches TRBD2 (5 bases). The ends were cut back, 7 bases at V and 6 bases at J, with 8 bases in the middle. Per the germline V gene, CDR1 is ENHRY and CDR2 is SYGVKD. The CDR3 loop spans 11 amino acids. The chain's CDR3 is CAIKAADTQYF. CDR3 DNA sequence: TGTGCCATCAAAGCGGCCGATACGCAGTATTTT.

This rearrangement joins TRBV7-2 to TRBJ2-7; 7 bases are a match to TRBD1. The CDR3 has 13 residues. V shed 4 bases and J 5 bases; nucleotides not matched to a gene: 5. The germline V gene encodes CDR1 SGHTA and CDR2 FQGNSA. CDR3 nucleotide sequence: TGTGCCAGCAGCTATGACAGGGCGAACGAGCAGTACTTC. Translated: CASSYDRANEQYF.

V gene TRBV19 combines with J gene TRBJ2-2; D is unresolved. CDR1 is LNHDA and CDR2 is SQIVND in the germline V gene (reference sequence). The CDR3 runs to 14 residues. Trimming took 4 bases from V and 1 from J, leaving 7 bases between them. The CDR3 DNA follows: TGTGCCAGTAGTAGCAGGAAGAACACCGGGGAGCTGTTTTTT. It codes for CASSSRKNTGELFF.

The chain carries TRBV7-9 and TRBJ2-5; 12 bases map to TRBD2. This CDR3 spans 16 amino acids. The germline CDR1 and CDR2 sequences are SEHNR and FQNEAQ (reference sequence). The V segment lost 5 bases and the J segment 0 bases; nucleotides outside the gene matches: 4. CDR3 sequence (DNA): TGTGCCAGCAGCCCCGGACTAGCGGGGAACCAAGAGACCCAGTACTTC. It yields the protein CASSPGLAGNQETQYF.

The chain carries TRBV28 and TRBJ2-7; D is perhaps TRBD2 (6 bases). CDR3 length equals 15 residues. The V and J ends lost 3 bases and 0 bases respectively, with 12 bases between them. CDR1 is MDHEN, CDR2 SYDVKM, per germline. Written as DNA, the CDR3 is TGTGCCAGCAGTTTGGAGGGGCCGACCTCCTACGAGCAGTACTTC. Its protein is CASSLEGPTSYEQYF.

The chain carries TRBV5-1 and TRBJ2-1, with D possibly called TRBD1 or TRBD2 (5 bases each). There are 13 residues in the CDR3. Trimming removed 0 bases from V and 6 bases from J, with 7 bases in between. Germline V lookup: CDR1 SGHRS, CDR2 YFSETQ. The CDR3 nucleotides are TGCGCCAGCAGCTTGGGGGACGGCAATGAGCAGTTCTTC. This translates into CASSLGDGNEQFF.

To note about this clone: A read error may be the cause here, since a much bigger clone is one base away. The chain links TRBV12-3 or TRBV12-4 to TRBJ1-5; unclear D gene. The V end was cut by 3 bases, the J end by 5 bases, with 5 bases between. The CDR3 length is 12 residues. CDR3 residues: CASSFPDQPQHF. CDR3 DNA sequence: TGTGCCAGCAGTTTTCCCGATCAGCCCCAGCATTTT.

The chain combines TRBV5-4 with TRBJ2-1, with D perhaps matching TRBD1 (6 bases). Per germline, CDR1 SGHNT and CDR2 YYREEE (reference sequence). The CDR3 runs 12 residues. The germline V and J ends were trimmed by 5 bases and 7 bases, with 10 bases remaining between them. This CDR3 is CASSYRENEQFF. The CDR3 nucleotides read TGTGCCAGCAGTTACAGGGAGAATGAGCAGTTCTTC.

V usage is TRBV5-4 and J usage is TRBJ2-5; 7 nucleotides align to TRBD1. Germline V lookup: CDR1 SGHNT, CDR2 YYREEE (reference sequence). J was trimmed by 2 bases and V by 4 bases; bases with no gene match: 8. This CDR3 contains 15 residues. The CDR3 region is CASSAATGVQETQYF. The CDR3, as DNA: TGTGCCAGCAGCGCCGCTACAGGGGTACAAGAGACCCAGTACTTC.

V gene TRBV20-1 combines with J gene TRBJ1-1; perhaps TRBD1 as D (5 bases). Trimming removed 3 bases at V and 1 base at J, with 9 bases between. The CDR3 is made up of 13 amino acids. Germline assignment: CDR1 DFQATT and CDR2 SNEGSKA (reference sequence). The CDR3 protein is CSASGARNTEAFF. The CDR3 bases are TGCAGTGCTAGTGGGGCGAGGAACACTGAAGCTTTCTTT.

This clone was detected once. The chain is built from TRBV7-2 and TRBJ1-3, with a tentative D call TRBD1 (6 bases). The germline V gene has CDR1 SGHTA and CDR2 FQGNSA. The CDR3 extends over 17 amino acids. Trimming took off 2 bases at V and 4 bases at J, with 18 bases between the two ends. In DNA, the CDR3 is TGTGCCAGCAGCTTACGCAGGGGCCCCCGAACGGGAAACACCATATATTTT. Its protein product is CASSLRRGPRTGNTIYF.

The rearrangement uses TRBV12-3 or TRBV12-4 and TRBJ2-7; D possibly corresponds to TRBD2 (7 bases). V lost 3 bases and J 5 bases, leaving 11 bases between the germline ends. The length of the CDR3 is 13 residues. CDR3 coding DNA: TGTGCCAGCAGTTTGTCGGGGGGCAACGAGCAGTACTTC. This gives the protein CASSLSGGNEQYF.

V gene TRBV5-4 combines with J gene TRBJ1-2, with D unclear. CDR3 length: 14 amino acids. Trimming took off 0 bases at V and 1 base at J, with 7 bases between the two ends. Germline loops: CDR1 SGHNT, CDR2 YYREEE (reference sequence). The CDR3 spells CASSLDVDNYGYTF. As DNA, the CDR3 is TGTGCCAGCAGCTTGGACGTAGATAACTATGGCTACACCTTC.

The chain links TRBV5-3 to TRBJ2-3, with 14 bases fitting TRBD2. TRBV5-3 is identified as an open reading frame with a role that is uncertain. The CDR3 totals 18 residues. Trimming took 4 bases from V and 4 from J; bases not matched to a gene: 11. The CDR3 spells CARSQEGLAGVSADTQYF. The CDR3 region has the DNA TGTGCCAGAAGCCAGGAGGGACTAGCGGGAGTATCGGCAGATACGCAGTATTTT.